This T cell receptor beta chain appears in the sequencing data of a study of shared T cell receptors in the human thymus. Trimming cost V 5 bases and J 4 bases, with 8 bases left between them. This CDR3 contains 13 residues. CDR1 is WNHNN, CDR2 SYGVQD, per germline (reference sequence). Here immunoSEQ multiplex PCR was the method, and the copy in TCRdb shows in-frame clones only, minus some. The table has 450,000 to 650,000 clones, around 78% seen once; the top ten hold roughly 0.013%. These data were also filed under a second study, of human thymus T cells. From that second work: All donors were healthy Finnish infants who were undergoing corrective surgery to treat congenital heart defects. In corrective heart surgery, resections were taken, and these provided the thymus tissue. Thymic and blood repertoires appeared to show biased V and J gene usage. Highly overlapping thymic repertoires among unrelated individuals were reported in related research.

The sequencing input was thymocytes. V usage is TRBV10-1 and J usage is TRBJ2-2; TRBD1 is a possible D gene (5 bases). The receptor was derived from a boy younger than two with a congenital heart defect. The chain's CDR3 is CASSKQGTGELFF. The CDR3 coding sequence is TGCGCCAGCAGTAAGCAGGGCACCGGGGAGCTGTTTTTT.